This is a list of T cell receptor beta chains from one sample in a study of blood T cell repertoires in COVID-19. Profiling relied on immunoSEQ multiplex PCR, and the TCRdb table lists in-frame clones only, not all of them. Here the sample spans about 150,000 clones, about 89% being singletons. The sample consisted of peripheral blood. The receptors originated from an elderly man with acute or convalescent COVID-19. The CDR3 runs from the conserved cysteine through the conserved F or W. D genes are given only for firm matches. Clone sizes are given selectively: once, few, many, or a class where the clone is expanded.

D	J	V	size	CDR3	DNA
TRBD1	TRBJ1-6	TRBV7-2	-	CASSLGGTANSPLHF	TGTGCCAGCAGCTTAGGCGGGACAGCAAATTCACCCCTCCACTTT
-	TRBJ1-5	TRBV7-8	-	CASSLDYRDQPQHF	TGTGCCAGCAGCTTAGACTACAGGGATCAGCCCCAGCATTTT
-	TRBJ2-7	TRBV5-1	once	CASSEDGLTYEQYF	TGCGCCAGCAGCGAAGACGGGTTGACCTACGAGCAGTACTTC
TRBD1	TRBJ1-1	TRBV28	-	CASSFRGQGPTEAFF	TGTGCCAGCAGTTTCCGGGGACAGGGCCCCACTGAAGCTTTCTTT
-	TRBJ2-5	TRBV19	-	CASSTLHREETQYF	TGTGCCAGTAGTACCCTCCACAGGGAAGAGACCCAGTACTTC
TRBD1	TRBJ1-6	TRBV7-2	few	CASSWSRDSYSPLHF	TGTGCCAGCAGCTGGTCCCGGGACAGTTATTCACCCCTCCACTTT
-	TRBJ1-3	TRBV6-6	-	CASSQTSGKSLSSGNTIYF	TGTGCCAGCAGTCAAACCTCCGGGAAGTCGCTGAGCTCTGGAAACACCATATATTTT
-	TRBJ1-2	TRBV2	once	CASIPGGTVAHGYTF	TGTGCCAGCATCCCGGGGGGGACGGTGGCTCATGGCTACACCTTC
TRBD1	TRBJ1-4	TRBV6-5	few	CASSTGEYGEKLFF	TGTGCCAGCAGTACAGGGGAATACGGTGAAAAACTGTTTTTT
-	TRBJ1-4	TRBV7-9	-	CASSVRGDPTNEKLFF	TGTGCCAGCAGCGTACGGGGAGACCCAACTAATGAAAAACTGTTTTTT
-	TRBJ1-5	TRBV6-1	-	CASSEIQGNQPQHF	TGTGCCAGCAGTGAGATTCAGGGGAATCAGCCCCAGCATTTT
-	TRBJ2-2	TRBV29-1	once	CSVGGVSTGELFF	TGCAGCGTTGGAGGCGTGAGCACCGGGGAGCTGTTTTTT
-	TRBJ1-5	TRBV21-1	-	CATGSLGLRDQPQHF	TGTGCCACCGGGAGTCTGGGACTCCGGGACCAGCCCCAGCATTTT
-	TRBJ2-1	TRBV6-2/TRBV6-3	-	CASSYSRVEQFF	TGTGCCAGCAGTTACTCGAGGGTTGAGCAGTTCTTC
-	TRBJ1-5	TRBV11-2	-	CASSPDLRQPQHF	TGTGCCAGCAGCCCGGACTTGCGGCAGCCCCAGCATTTT
TRBD1	TRBJ1-3	TRBV5-4	-	CASSPRGTASYSGNTIYF	TGTGCCAGCAGCCCCCGCGGGACAGCCAGCTACTCTGGAAACACCATATATTTT
-	TRBJ1-5	TRBV7-2	-	CASSLLSGDQPQHF	TGTGCCAGCAGCTTACTGTCAGGGGATCAGCCCCAGCATTTT
-	TRBJ1-2	TRBV2	-	CASTFSNYGYTF	TGTGCCAGCACTTTCAGTAACTATGGCTACACCTTC